This TCR beta chain is from a study of shared clonotypes between healthy human individuals. Only one count was recorded for this clone. Data came from immunoSEQ multiplex PCR; TCRdb stores just in-frame clones and leaves some out. The sample includes over a million clones, about 96% of them seen just once. The germline V gene encodes CDR1 GTSNPN and CDR2 SVGIG (reference sequence). Trimming removed 0 bases from V and 3 bases from J, with 12 bases in between. The CDR3 loop spans 15 amino acids. The rearrangement joins TRBV30 to TRBJ2-1; TRBD1 might be the D (5 bases). This sequence originates from a man younger than 40 in good health. Sequencing used naive CD4+ T cells sorted from blood. Subset of the sample: CD45RA+ positively selected. The CDR3 protein is CAWSVSGRNYNEQFF. The DNA for the CDR3 is TGTGCCTGGAGTGTTTCAGGGCGGAACTACAATGAGCAGTTCTTC.